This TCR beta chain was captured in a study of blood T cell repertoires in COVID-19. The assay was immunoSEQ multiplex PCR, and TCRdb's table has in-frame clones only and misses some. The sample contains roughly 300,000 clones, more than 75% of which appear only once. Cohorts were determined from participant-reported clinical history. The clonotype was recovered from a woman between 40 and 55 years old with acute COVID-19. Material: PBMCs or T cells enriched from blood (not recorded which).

The CDR3 DNA is TGTGCCAGCAGCCAGGACACGGGACTCACGGTCGGTGAGCAGTTCTTC. This encodes CASSQDTGLTVGEQFF. The chain recombines TRBV4-2 with TRBJ2-1, with D possibly matching TRBD2 (6 bases). The CDR3 has 16 amino acids. Per the germline V gene, CDR1 is LGHNA and CDR2 is YNFKEQ. V was cut by 3 bases and J by 9 bases, with 21 bases left in between.